This entry features one T cell receptor beta chain sequence. Its antigen is as yet unknown. The sample comes from a study of T cells after yellow fever vaccination. Notes on the study in general: Most clones from primary vaccination were detected again post-booster (96% CD4, more than 85% CD8). The CD4 compartment and the CD8 compartment contained a small share of clonotypes in common.

UMIs were added to TCR cDNA along with a universal primer site when it was made by 5'RACE template switching. MiXCR, applied by TCRdb to the 5' RACE reads, yields one record per CDR3 protein. The sample comprises just under 600,000 distinct CDR3 sequences, approximately 13% of which are singletons, and around 15% rests with the top ten. Material: PBMCs, obtained on the day of the yellow fever booster vaccination. This TCR derives from a man aged 30-40 years who received the YFV17D yellow fever vaccine.

The CDR3: CASSQAGGLADTQYF. CDR3 nucleotide sequence: TGCGCCAGCAGTCAAGCGGGAGGGCTCGCAGATACGCAGTATTTT. The rearrangement joins TRBV10-1 to TRBJ2-3; 10 bases agree with TRBD2. CDR3 length equals 15 residues. Germline V gene data show CDR1 as WNHNN and CDR2 as SYGVQD (reference sequence). J lost 4 bases, V lost 5 bases, and 6 bases had no gene match.